Listed here are 10 T cell receptor beta chains from one sample, sequenced in a study of T cell clones after liver transplantation. Libraries were prepared by immunoSEQ multiplex PCR; TCRdb keeps only in-frame clonotypes and omits some of them. The repertoire holds 95,000 to 110,000 clones, with about 80% as singletons. This specimen consisted of CD4+ T cells from blood, obtained 47 months after liver transplant. All receptors come from a human patient who received a liver transplant. The graft donor may account for some of the T cells.

The V call is TRBV9, the J call TRBJ2-7; 11 bases agree with TRBD2. V was pared by 4 bases and J by 0 bases, with 6 bases of the junction left unmatched. Germline V gene lookup returns CDR1 SGDLS and CDR2 YYNGEE. The CDR3 consists of 16 residues. CDR3 bases: TGTGCCAGCAGCCCCAGACTAGCGGGGTCCTCCTACGAGCAGTACTTC. It codes for CASSPRLAGSSYEQYF.

This clone showed up just a few times. The CDR3 protein is CASSLAGDNQPQHF. In DNA form, the CDR3 reads TGTGCCAGCAGCTTAGCAGGGGATAATCAGCCCCAGCATTTT. The chain recombines TRBV7-9 with TRBJ1-5, with TRBD1 as a possible D gene (5 bases). V gave up 0 bases and J gave up 4 bases, with 7 bases separating them. This CDR3 has 14 amino acids. The germline CDR1 and CDR2 sequences are SEHNR and FQNEAQ (reference sequence).

The chain employs TRBV9 and TRBJ2-5, with D perhaps being TRBD1 or TRBD2 (5 bases each). This CDR3 is built from 15 residues. Germline CDR1 and CDR2: SGDLS and YYNGEE. V gave up 2 bases and J gave up 3 bases, with 14 bases separating them. The CDR3 protein is CASSVSGQAEETQYF. In nucleotides, the CDR3 is TGTGCCAGCAGCGTGTCGGGGCAGGCCGAAGAGACCCAGTACTTC. Based on the CDR3 plus reference TRBV9 and TRBJ2-5, the full variable domain is DSGVTQTPKHLITATGQRVTLRCSPRSGDLSVYWYQQSLDQGLQFLIQYYNGEERAKGNILERFSAQQFPDLHSELNLSSLELGDSALYFCASSVSGQAEETQYFGPGTRLLVL.

In this sample, this clone turned up once. The CDR3 spells CASSVGTGRNHEQFF. CDR3 sequence (DNA): TGTGCCAGCAGCGTCGGGACAGGGCGTAATCATGAGCAGTTCTTC. The chain couples TRBV9 to TRBJ2-1; 9 bases match TRBD1. Per the germline V gene, CDR1 is SGDLS and CDR2 is YYNGEE. The CDR3 is made up of 15 amino acids. J gave up 8 bases and V 2 bases, and 8 bases lay outside the gene matches.

The chain has TRBV15 and TRBJ1-6, with D unresolved. CDR3 length: 16 amino acids. V dropped 0 bases and J dropped 7 bases, with 13 bases sitting between them. The V gene's germline CDR1 is LNHNV and CDR2 YYDKDF (reference sequence). CDR3 nucleotides: TGTGCCACCAGCAGAGATTTCCAGCCGAAAAATTCACCCCTCCACTTT. This gives the protein CATSRDFQPKNSPLHF.

The genes are TRBV5-4 and TRBJ1-2, with 8 bases aligning to TRBD1. The V gene end was trimmed by 1 base and the J gene end by 3 bases; junction bases not matched to a gene: 2. Germline CDR1 and CDR2: SGHNT and YYREEE (reference sequence). CDR3 length: 14 residues. CDR3 nucleotides: TGTGCCAGCAGCTTGTCAGGGGGCGACTATGGCTACACCTTC. Amino acids: CASSLSGGDYGYTF.

This clone was picked up one time. The gene calls are TRBV5-1 and TRBJ1-1, with D uncertain. The V end lost 5 bases, the J end lost 5 bases, and 19 bases lay between the germline ends. CDR1 and CDR2 from the germline V gene are SGHRS and YFSETQ. The CDR3 has 15 amino acids. The chain's CDR3 is CASRSGDPQRTEAFF. CDR3 DNA: TGCGCCAGCAGGTCCGGGGATCCCCAGAGGACTGAAGCTTTCTTT.

V is TRBV25-1 and J is TRBJ1-2; D is ambiguous. V lost 1 base and J lost 6, with 12 bases in between. This CDR3 has 14 residues. The germline V gene encodes CDR1 MGHDK and CDR2 SYGVNS. CDR3 nucleotide sequence: TGTGCCAGCAGTGAATTTGGGGTGGGAGATGGCTACACCTTC. Translation: CASSEFGVGDGYTF.

The V and J genes are TRBV5-4 and TRBJ2-3; D not certain. With 0 bases removed from V and 1 base from J, the gap between germline ends came to 9 bases. Looked up from germline, CDR1 is SGHNT and CDR2 is YYREEE (reference sequence). There are 15 residues in the CDR3. This chain's CDR3 is CASSLAGPRTDTQYF. The CDR3 coding sequence is TGTGCCAGCAGCTTGGCTGGACCCCGCACAGATACGCAGTATTTT.

The table lists this clone with a few counts. The chain uses TRBV18 and TRBJ2-6; maybe TRBD1 (6 bases). CDR3 size: 15 residues. The V end lost 8 bases, the J end lost 1 base, and 12 bases lay between the germline ends. Germline V gives CDR1 KGHSH, CDR2 LQKENI. CDR3 residues: CASEPRGSGANVLTF. In DNA form, the CDR3 reads TGTGCCAGCGAGCCTAGGGGGTCTGGGGCCAACGTCCTGACTTTC.